This is a list of T cell receptor beta chains from one sample in a study of beta chain features in type 1 diabetes. Clones were sequenced by immunoSEQ multiplex PCR, and TCRdb holds only the in-frame ones, with some missing. The sample lists 400,000 or so clones, around a tenth occurring once. The sample was central memory CD4+ T cells from blood. The receptors were gathered from a man between 25 and 39 years old with type 1 diabetes. CDR3s include the opening cysteine and the closing phenylalanine or tryptophan. The D gene is left open where the match is weak. Clone size is not always given. Where it is, it says once, few, many or a class for expanded clones.

d_call,clone_size,cdr3_length,v_call,j_call,cdr3_nt,cdr3_aa
.,few,14,TRBV6-1,TRBJ2-7,TGTGCCAGCAGTGAGATAAATGAAGGGCAGGGGCAGTACTTC,CASSEINEGQGQYF
TRBD2,few,16,TRBV4-2,TRBJ2-2,TGTGCCAGCAGCTCCCGGACTAGCTCGGCTCCCGGGGAGCTGTTTTTT,CASSSRTSSAPGELFF
TRBD1,few,15,TRBV7-2,TRBJ1-5,TGTGCCAGCAGCAACGAGGACAGGGATAGTCAGCCCCAGCATTTT,CASSNEDRDSQPQHF
.,few,14,TRBV2,TRBJ1-4,TGTGCCAGCAGAGGACGTCCCGGGAATGAAAAACTGTTTTTT,CASRGRPGNEKLFF
.,many,10,TRBV30,TRBJ1-3,TGTGCCTGGAGTGGAAACACCATATATTTT,CAWSGNTIYF
.,many,14,TRBV28,TRBJ2-3,TGTGCCATCGGGGGGCGGGTTAGCACAGATACGCAGTATTTT,CAIGGRVSTDTQYF
TRBD1,.,14,TRBV4-3,TRBJ2-7,TGCGCCAGCAGCGCCCGGGACAGGGGTTACGAGCAGTACTTC,CASSARDRGYEQYF
TRBD2,few,18,TRBV4-2,TRBJ2-6,TGTGCCAGCAGCCAAGACTTAGCGGGAGGGCCCGGGGCCAACGTCCTGACTTTC,CASSQDLAGGPGANVLTF
.,many,15,TRBV7-9,TRBJ1-5,TGTGCCAGCAGCACAACGGGTCTGAGGAATCAGCCCCAGCATTTT,CASSTTGLRNQPQHF
.,many,13,TRBV4-3,TRBJ2-7,TGCGCCAGCAGCTTGTATTCTTCCTACGAGCAGTACTTC,CASSLYSSYEQYF
.,few,14,TRBV7-2,TRBJ1-5,TGTGCCAGCAGCTTAGGACTGAACAATCAGCCCCAGCATTTT,CASSLGLNNQPQHF
TRBD1,few,14,TRBV7-9,TRBJ1-2,TGTGCCAGCAGCTTGGAGGACAGGTCCTATGGCTACACCTTC,CASSLEDRSYGYTF
.,few,11,TRBV20-1,TRBJ2-7,TGCAGTGCTAGTAACGGGTACGAGCAGTACTTC,CSASNGYEQYF
.,.,14,TRBV29-1,TRBJ2-7,TGCAGCGTTCTCGGGGGGCCAGGGACCTACGAGCAGTACTTC,CSVLGGPGTYEQYF
.,many,12,TRBV19,TRBJ2-1,TGTGCCAGTAGTATGGGGGTCAGTGAGCAGTTCTTC,CASSMGVSEQFF
TRBD1,few,15,TRBV4-1,TRBJ2-7,TGCGCCAGCAGCCAGGGGACAGCCTTATCCTACGAGCAGTACTTC,CASSQGTALSYEQYF
.,.,17,TRBV25-1,TRBJ2-7,TGTGCCAGCAGTGATACGGGGCCCTCGGGATACTCCTACGAGCAGTACTTC,CASSDTGPSGYSYEQYF
.,few,14,TRBV29-1,TRBJ1-3,TGCAGCGCCCTGGGACACAGCTCTGGAAACACCATATATTTT,CSALGHSSGNTIYF
.,few,16,TRBV15,TRBJ2-5,TGTGCCACCAGCAGAGGCGATGAGGGGTGGAAGGAGACCCAGTACTTC,CATSRGDEGWKETQYF
TRBD1,.,15,TRBV5-5,TRBJ1-3,TGTGCCAGCAGCTTGTACGGGACAGGTGGAAACACCATATATTTT,CASSLYGTGGNTIYF
.,.,13,TRBV18,TRBJ1-2,TGTGCCAGCTCACCTGGAGTCCCCGACCTCTACACCTTC,CASSPGVPDLYTF
TRBD2,few,16,TRBV28,TRBJ2-1,TGTGCCAGCAGTACCCATCCCGGGACTAGCTTCAATGAGCAGTTCTTC,CASSTHPGTSFNEQFF
.,few,14,TRBV19,TRBJ2-3,TGTGCCAGTAGTTCTCAGGTGTCCACAGATACGCAGTATTTT,CASSSQVSTDTQYF
.,few,13,TRBV28,TRBJ2-1,TGTGCCAGCAGTTTGACCGGGCCCAATGAGCAGTTCTTC,CASSLTGPNEQFF
.,.,15,TRBV11-1,TRBJ2-1,TGTGCCAGCAGCTCCCTAAATATCCCGACAGGTCAGCTGTTCTTC,CASSSLNIPTGQLFF
TRBD2,.,16,TRBV19,TRBJ2-3,TGTGCCAGTAGGTCGGCCGGGACTAGTGTAGTAGATACGCAGTATTTT,CASRSAGTSVVDTQYF
.,.,14,TRBV28,TRBJ1-1,TGTGCCAGCAGCCGGGGGTCGTCCAACACTGAAGCTTTCTTT,CASSRGSSNTEAFF
.,.,11,TRBV9,TRBJ2-1,TGTGCCAGCAGTTTAGAGAATGAGCAGTTCTTC,CASSLENEQFF
.,.,16,TRBV2,TRBJ1-2,TGTGCCAGCAGTTCGGGAGAGACAGGCGGTCTCTATGGCTACACCTTC,CASSSGETGGLYGYTF
TRBD1,.,15,TRBV5-8,TRBJ2-1,TGTGCCAGCAGCGTGGAACGAGGGGGCAAGAATGAGCAGTTCTTC,CASSVERGGKNEQFF
.,few,13,TRBV5-6,TRBJ1-5,TGTGCCAGCAGCTTTCAGGAAAATCAGCCCCAGCATTTT,CASSFQENQPQHF
TRBD1,few,15,TRBV2,TRBJ2-5,TGTGCCAGCAGTGATCGGGGACAGATCCAAGAGACCCAGTACTTC,CASSDRGQIQETQYF
.,few,13,TRBV29-1,TRBJ1-3,TGCAGCGTTGAGTTGATAAGCGGAAACACCATATATTTT,CSVELISGNTIYF
.,.,17,TRBV11-2,TRBJ2-3,TGTGCCAGCAGCTTAGCCCCGGGACTCTTCACGGGTTATACGCAGTATTTT,CASSLAPGLFTGYTQYF
TRBD1,few,17,TRBV5-1,TRBJ1-3,TGCGCCAGCAGCTTTACAGGGGGCCTTAGCTCTGGAAACACCATATATTTT,CASSFTGGLSSGNTIYF
.,many,10,TRBV28,TRBJ2-1,TGTGCCAGCAGCCGCCTTAGGCAGTTCTTC,CASSRLRQFF
TRBD1,.,15,TRBV29-1,TRBJ1-5,TGCAGCGCTACCTCCGGACAGGGGCCAGATCAGCCCCAGCATTTT,CSATSGQGPDQPQHF
.,.,13,TRBV9,TRBJ2-5,TGTGCCAGCAGCGGGAGGGCCGGGGAGACCCAGTACTTC,CASSGRAGETQYF
.,few,13,TRBV7-9,TRBJ1-1,TGTGCCAGCAGCACCCAGGAGAACACTGAAGCTTTCTTT,CASSTQENTEAFF
.,.,14,TRBV28,TRBJ1-2,TGTGCCAGCAGTACGACTGACCCAATTTATGGCTACACCTTC,CASSTTDPIYGYTF
TRBD1,few,13,TRBV5-5,TRBJ1-2,TGTGCCAGCAGTCAAAGACAGGGCGATGGCTACACCTTC,CASSQRQGDGYTF
TRBD2,.,16,TRBV19,TRBJ2-7,TGTGCCAGTAGTCCCATGACTAGCGGGAAAACCTACGAGCAGTACTTC,CASSPMTSGKTYEQYF
.,few,17,TRBV11-2,TRBJ1-3,TGTGCCAGCAGCTTCCGTTCGGGGGCCTTTTCTGGAAACACCATATATTTT,CASSFRSGAFSGNTIYF
.,few,15,TRBV11-1,TRBJ2-3,TGTGCCAGCAGCTTACGAAGCCTTGGGCCAGATACGCAGTATTTT,CASSLRSLGPDTQYF
.,few,13,TRBV6-5,TRBJ2-2,TGTGCCAGCAAGTACAGCAACACCGGGGAGCTGTTTTTT,CASKYSNTGELFF
.,few,12,TRBV11-1,TRBJ2-1,TGTGCCAGCAGCTTAAGCTTCAATGAGCAGTTCTTC,CASSLSFNEQFF
TRBD1,.,16,TRBV7-9,TRBJ2-3,TGTGCCAGCAGCCCCCCGGGGGCAGGGGGCGGAGATACGCAGTATTTT,CASSPPGAGGGDTQYF
TRBD1,few,16,TRBV11-2,TRBJ2-7,TGTGCCAGCAGCTTAGGGGGACAGGGCTTTACCTACGAGCAGTACTTC,CASSLGGQGFTYEQYF
TRBD2,few,16,TRBV7-9,TRBJ2-1,TGTGCCAGCAGCAAAACCGGGACTAGCGACTACAATGAGCAGTTCTTC,CASSKTGTSDYNEQFF
.,many,12,TRBV6-6,TRBJ2-2,TGTGCCAGCAGTGCGCGTGCCGGGGAGCTGTTTTTT,CASSARAGELFF
.,few,16,TRBV5-1,TRBJ2-1,TGCGCCAGCAGCCAGTTAAGGGTGGCCGACTACAATGAGCAGTTCTTC,CASSQLRVADYNEQFF